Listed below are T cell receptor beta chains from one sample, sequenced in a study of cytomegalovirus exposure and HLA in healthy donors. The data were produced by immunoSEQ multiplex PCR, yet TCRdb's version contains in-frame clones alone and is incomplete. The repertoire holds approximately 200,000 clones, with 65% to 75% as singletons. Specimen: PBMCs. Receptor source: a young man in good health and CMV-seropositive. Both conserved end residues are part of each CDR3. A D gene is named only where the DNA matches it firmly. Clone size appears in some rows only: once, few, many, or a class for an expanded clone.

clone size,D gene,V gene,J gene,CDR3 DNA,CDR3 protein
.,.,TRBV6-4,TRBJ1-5,TGTGCCAGCAGTCCCCAAGGGGTCAATCAGCCCCAGCATTTT,CASSPQGVNQPQHF
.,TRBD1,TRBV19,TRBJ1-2,TGTGCCATCTCACGGGACAGCTCCTATGGCTACACCTTC,CAISRDSSYGYTF
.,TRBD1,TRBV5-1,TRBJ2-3,TGCGCCAGCAGCTTGGGACAGGGGGTCACAGATACGCAGTATTTT,CASSLGQGVTDTQYF
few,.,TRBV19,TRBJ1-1,TGTGCCAGTAGCCAAGAGACAGTCGTCCCTGAAGCTTTCTTT,CASSQETVVPEAFF
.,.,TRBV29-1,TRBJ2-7,TGCAGCGGACGACAGGCGGACGAGCAGTACTTC,CSGRQADEQYF
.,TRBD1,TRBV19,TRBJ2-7,TGTGCCAGTAGTATGTGTGTAAGGGGGCGGTTAAAGGTAGGAAGGTCCGAGCAGTACTTC,CASSMCVRGRLKVGRSEQYF
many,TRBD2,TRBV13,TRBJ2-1,TGTGCCAGCAGTGGGGGACTAGCGGGGTTATACAATGAGCAGTTCTTC,CASSGGLAGLYNEQFF
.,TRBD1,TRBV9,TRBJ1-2,TGTGCCAGCAGCGTAGGGGACAGGGGGACTGGCTACACCTTC,CASSVGDRGTGYTF
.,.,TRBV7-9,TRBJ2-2,TGTTCCAGCAGCTTATGGGGCAGGGACACCGGGGAGCTGTTTTTT,CSSSLWGRDTGELFF
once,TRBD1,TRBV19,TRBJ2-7,TGTGCCAGTAGTACCGGGACAGTCTTCGAGCAGTACTTC,CASSTGTVFEQYF
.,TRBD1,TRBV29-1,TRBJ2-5,TGCAGCGTTGAAAGGGGGCGGGAGACCCAGTACTTC,CSVERGRETQYF
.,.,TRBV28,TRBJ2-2,TGTGCCAGCAGTTTTGGGCTGCCGAACACCGGGGAGCTGTTTTTT,CASSFGLPNTGELFF
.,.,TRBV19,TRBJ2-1,TGTGCCAGTAGTATAAACTACCTTGGGAGCGGGCGGTACAATGAGCAGTTCTTC,CASSINYLGSGRYNEQFF
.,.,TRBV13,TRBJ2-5,TGTGCCAGCAGCGTATGGGGACTGGGGCGGGAGACCCAGTACTTC,CASSVWGLGRETQYF
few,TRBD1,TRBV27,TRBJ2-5,TGTGCCAGCAGTCACAGGGGGATGGAGACCCAGTACTTC,CASSHRGMETQYF
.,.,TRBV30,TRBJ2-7,TGTGCCTGGATTTCCAAGGACTATCGCTACGAGCAGTACTTC,CAWISKDYRYEQYF
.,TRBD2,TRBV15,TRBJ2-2,TGTGCCACCAGCCTTAGCGGGGTCAACACCGGGGAGCTGTTTTTT,CATSLSGVNTGELFF
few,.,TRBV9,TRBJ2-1,TGTGCCAGCAGCGTTTCCCAGCGGTACAATGAGCAGTTCTTC,CASSVSQRYNEQFF
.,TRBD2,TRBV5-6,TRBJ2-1,TGTGCCAGCAGCGCGACTAGCGGGAATGAGCAGTTCTTC,CASSATSGNEQFF
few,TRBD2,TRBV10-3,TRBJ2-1,TGTGCCATCACCGAGGGACTATTGTTGGTCTTC,CAITEGLLLVF
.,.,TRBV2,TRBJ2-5,TGTGCCAGCGGTTATAGCTCAGAGACCCAGTACTTC,CASGYSSETQYF
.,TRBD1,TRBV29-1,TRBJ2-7,TGCAGCGCCTTCGGGCAGGGGGCGTACGAGCAGTACTTC,CSAFGQGAYEQYF
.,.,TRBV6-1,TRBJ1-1,TGTGCCAGCAGTGCAGGGTACACTGAAGCTTTCTTT,CASSAGYTEAFF
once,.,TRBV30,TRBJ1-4,TGTGCCTGGAAATTTAGTGCAACTAATGAAAAACTGTTTTTT,CAWKFSATNEKLFF
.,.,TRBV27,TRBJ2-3,TGTGCCAGCGGCAGGGGCACAGATACGCAGTATTTT,CASGRGTDTQYF
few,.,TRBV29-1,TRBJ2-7,TGCAGCGTTGATCAGGGGGGCGAGGAGCAGTACTTC,CSVDQGGEEQYF
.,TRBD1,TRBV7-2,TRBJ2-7,TGTGCCAGCAGCTTAGGGGAAGGACAGGGTGTCCCCTCCTCCTACGAGCAGTACTTC,CASSLGEGQGVPSSYEQYF
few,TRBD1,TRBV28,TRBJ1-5,TGTGCCAGCAGTTCAGGGGGCAGTCAGCCCCAGCATTTT,CASSSGGSQPQHF
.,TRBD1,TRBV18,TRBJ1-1,TGTGCCAGCTCACGGAACAGGGGTTCGGACACTGAAGCTTTCTTT,CASSRNRGSDTEAFF